Below, 28 T cell receptor beta chains from the same sample are listed, as sequenced in a study of T cell repertoires in cytomegalovirus infection (dated by TCRdb to about 2019). Antigen specificity for these receptors is unknown. Sequencer: Illumina HiSeq 1500. TCRdb took the public reads, trimmed them with fastp at Q25, ran MiXCR for clone calling and kept in-frame beta chains. Rows are unified per CDR3 protein, each entry keeping the most common DNA and genes. The sample has tens of thousands of distinct CDR3 sequences on record, approximately 22% of them singletons. The ten largest clones add up to around a sixth of the sample. Specimen: PBMCs, sequenced either directly or after in vitro stimulation (not recorded which). These receptors were obtained from a human donor in good health (CMV status not recorded). Some clones in this sample may be carry-over from other donors' samples.

The rearrangement links TRBV18 to TRBJ1-1, with D possibly matching TRBD1 (5 bases). The CDR3 loop spans 16 amino acids. Trimming removed 5 bases from V and 4 bases from J, with 20 bases in between. Germline V gene sequence: CDR1 KGHSH, CDR2 LQKENI. DNA for the CDR3: TGTGCCAGCTCATCCCACCCCCCCAGGGCGGCCACTGAAGCTTTCTTT. Translated: CASSSHPPRAATEAFF. The full variable domain, completed using reference TRBV18 and TRBJ1-1, is NAGVMQNPRHLVRRRGQEARLRCSPMKGHSHVYWYRQLPEEGLKFMVYLQKENIIDESGMPKERFSAEFPKEGPSILRIQQVVRGDSAAYFCASSSHPPRAATEAFFGQGTRLTVV.

This clonotype was observed at least ten times. A junction end diverges from the germline sequence, so it may reflect a read error. The chain joins TRBV12-3 or TRBV12-4 to TRBJ2-3; D perhaps matches TRBD2 (6 bases). CDR3 length: 14 residues. The CDR3 DNA reads TGTGCCAGCAGTCTCGGGACTCTCACAAATACGCAGTATTTT. Translated: CASSLGTLTNTQYF.

This clonotype has at least ten counts. The V call is TRBV7-2, the J call TRBJ1-1; D uncertain. V lost 1 base and J lost 0, with 9 bases in between. Germline V gives CDR1 SGHTA, CDR2 FQGNSA. CDR3 size: 15 residues. The CDR3 region is CASSLVRQMNTEAFF. The CDR3 nucleotides are TGTGCCAGCAGCTTAGTAAGGCAGATGAACACTGAAGCTTTCTTT.

The V call is TRBV27, the J call TRBJ2-3; D not resolved. The V and J ends lost 6 bases and 0 bases respectively, with 7 bases between them. Germline lookup yields CDR1 MNHEY and CDR2 SMNVEV (reference sequence). CDR3 length: 13 residues. The CDR3 protein is CASRSFSTDTQYF. The DNA of the CDR3 is TGTGCCAGCAGGTCTTTTAGCACAGATACGCAGTATTTT.

This clonotype has at least ten counts. At one end, the junction sequence differs from germline, possibly due to a read error. The genes are TRBV29-1 and TRBJ2-1; D uncertain. CDR3 length equals 10 residues. Germline CDR1 SQVTM, CDR2 ANQGSEA. In nucleotides, the CDR3 is TGCAGCGTTGGAGCGTTTGAGGAGTTCTTC. Residues: CSVGAFEEFF.

This clonotype was picked up many times. The CDR3 sequence is CASSPGPAYEQYF. In DNA, the CDR3 is TGTGCCAGCAGCCCAGGGCCCGCCTACGAGCAGTACTTC. The chain uses TRBV7-2 and TRBJ2-7, with D possibly being TRBD1 (5 bases). This CDR3 spans 13 amino acids. Trimming removed 5 bases from V and 2 bases from J, with 10 bases in between. Germline V CDR1 and CDR2: SGHTA, FQGNSA.

This clonotype has more than one count but fewer than ten. The J gene is TRBJ2-3, the V gene TRBV20-1; the match to TRBD2 covers 11 bases. V gave up 0 bases and J gave up 3 bases; unmatched junction bases: 5. The germline V gene has CDR1 DFQATT and CDR2 SNEGSKA (reference sequence). The length of the CDR3 is 16 residues. In DNA form, the CDR3 reads TGCAGTGCTAGAGATCGGGCTAGCGGGGGGACAGATACGCAGTATTTT. This sequence encodes CSARDRASGGTDTQYF.

This clonotype was picked up a small number of times. The rearrangement links TRBV4-1 to TRBJ1-4, with unresolved D. V gave up 4 bases and J gave up 0 bases, with 24 bases separating them. Germline CDR1 reads MGHRA; CDR2 reads YSYEKL. The CDR3 consists of 20 residues. DNA for the CDR3: TGCGCCAGCAGCCCTCGGCTCGTACCCCGAATCCCTGCAACTAATGAAAAACTGTTTTTT. Its protein product is CASSPRLVPRIPATNEKLFF.

This clonotype has only a few counts. J is TRBJ2-7 and V is TRBV5-4, with 14 bases identical to TRBD2. This CDR3 comprises 15 residues. With V trimmed by 4 bases and J by 5 bases, 5 bases remained unmatched. Germline V gives CDR1 SGHNT, CDR2 YYREEE (reference sequence). The CDR3 protein is CASSQTSGRAHEQYF. In DNA, the CDR3 is TGTGCCAGCAGCCAGACTAGCGGGAGGGCCCACGAGCAGTACTTC.

The rearrangement joins TRBV5-5 to TRBJ2-7, with 8 bases fitting TRBD1. Germline V lookup: CDR1 SGHKS, CDR2 YYEKEE (reference sequence). J lost 0 bases, V lost 3 bases, and 2 bases had no gene match. This CDR3 has 14 amino acids. CDR3 sequence: CASSWTGSSYEQYF. CDR3 sequence (DNA): TGTGCCAGCAGCTGGACAGGGAGCTCCTACGAGCAGTACTTC.

Note on this clonotype: The junction differs from germline at one of its ends, possibly a read error. The chain couples TRBV12-3 or TRBV12-4 to TRBJ2-1; tentative D call: TRBD1 (5 bases). The CDR3 runs to 11 residues. CDR3 nucleotide sequence: TGTGCCAGCAGTTTTTCGGCCAGGGCCTACTTC. It is translated as CASSFSARAYF.

The chain uses TRBV18 and TRBJ1-5, with D hard to call. Germline values: CDR1 KGHSH, CDR2 LQKENI. The CDR3 runs 13 residues. With 1 base removed from V and 5 bases from J, the gap between germline ends came to 6 bases. CDR3 amino acids: CASSPRGDQPQHF. The DNA of the CDR3 is TGTGCCAGCTCACCACGGGGTGATCAGCCCCAGCATTTT.

The table lists this clonotype with a few counts. This chain's CDR3 is CASSLVSGQPQHF. The CDR3 nucleotides are TGCGCCAGCAGCTTGGTGTCGGGTCAGCCCCAGCATTTT. The chain is built from TRBV5-1 and TRBJ1-5, with D uncertain. The CDR3 sequence is 13 residues long. Germline V gene sequence: CDR1 SGHRS, CDR2 YFSETQ. Trimming left V 0 bases short and J 6 bases short, with 7 bases between.

This chain links TRBV30 with TRBJ1-1; D is undetermined. The CDR3 loop spans 14 amino acids. Germline loops: CDR1 GTSNPN, CDR2 SVGIG (reference sequence). The V end lost 0 bases, the J end lost 0 bases, and 8 bases lay between the germline ends. CDR3 nucleotide sequence: TGTGCCTGGAGTGTAAGGGTCATGAACACTGAAGCTTTCTTT. Amino acid sequence: CAWSVRVMNTEAFF.

The rearrangement uses TRBV20-1 and TRBJ2-7; TRBD1 matches 8 bases. The CDR3 runs to 15 residues. J was trimmed by 3 bases and V by 2 bases; bases with no gene match: 9. In germline, CDR1 is DFQATT, CDR2 SNEGSKA (reference sequence). The CDR3 sequence: CSARPAGTGVYEQYF. The CDR3 DNA is TGCAGTGCTAGACCCGCGGGGACAGGTGTCTACGAGCAGTACTTC.

The V gene is TRBV7-8, the J gene TRBJ1-6; 9 positions match TRBD1. The CDR3 consists of 15 residues. Trimming cost V 5 bases and J 6 bases; bases outside gene matches: 5. In germline, CDR1 is SGHVS, CDR2 FQNEAQ. DNA for the CDR3: TGTGCCAGCAGCATCACGGGACAGGGTAATTCACCCCTCCACTTT. Its protein product is CASSITGQGNSPLHF.

This rearrangement joins TRBV27 to TRBJ2-1; 8 positions agree with TRBD1. V was clipped by 4 bases and J by 2 bases; unmatched bases: 1. Germline CDR1 reads MNHEY; CDR2 reads SMNVEV (reference sequence). The length of the CDR3 is 14 residues. The CDR3 here is CASSSDRAYNEQFF. CDR3 sequence (DNA): TGTGCCAGCAGTTCGGACAGGGCCTACAATGAGCAGTTCTTC.

This clonotype was recorded at least ten times. The V call is TRBV6-1, the J call TRBJ2-7; the D gene is possibly TRBD2 (6 bases). Germline V gene lookup returns CDR1 MNHNS and CDR2 SASEGT. The CDR3 contains 15 residues. V lost 2 bases to trimming and J lost 2 bases, with 13 bases between them. The CDR3 reads CASSEPIGSTYEQYF. The CDR3 coding sequence is TGTGCCAGCAGTGAACCGATCGGGAGCACCTACGAGCAGTACTTC.

This chain connects TRBV28 to TRBJ1-3; TRBD1 matches 7 bases. The germline V gene encodes CDR1 MDHEN and CDR2 SYDVKM. The V segment lost 6 bases and the J segment 4 bases; nucleotides outside the gene matches: 6. The CDR3 totals 14 residues. Here the CDR3 DNA reads TGTGCCAGCAGCTCGACAGGGACCGGAAACACCATATATTTT. Translated, it gives CASSSTGTGNTIYF.

The genes are TRBV10-1 and TRBJ2-7; D unclear. The CDR3 is 15 residues long. V lost 2 bases and J 3 bases, leaving 14 bases between the germline ends. Germline V gene data show CDR1 as WNHNN and CDR2 as SYGVQD (reference sequence). This CDR3 is CASSEGRSSGYEQYF. CDR3 DNA: TGCGCCAGCAGTGAGGGGCGAAGTTCGGGCTACGAGCAGTACTTC.

This chain connects TRBV6-5 to TRBJ1-1, with D unclear. The CDR3 loop spans 13 amino acids. From germline, CDR1 is MNHEY and CDR2 SVGAGI. The V end lost 1 base, the J end lost 10 bases, and 13 bases lay between the germline ends. The CDR3 DNA is TGTGCCAGCAGTTACTATGGTGTGGAAGGAGCTTTCTTT. It specifies CASSYYGVEGAFF.

This clonotype appeared many times. V is TRBV7-2 and J is TRBJ1-1, with 7 bases lining up with TRBD1. The germline CDR1 and CDR2 sequences are SGHTA and FQGNSA. The CDR3 is made up of 14 amino acids. J was trimmed by 3 bases and V by 5 bases; bases with no gene match: 6. Here the CDR3 DNA reads TGTGCCAGCAGCCTCGGGACAGCATACACTGAAGCTTTCTTT. Its translation is CASSLGTAYTEAFF.

This chain uses TRBV5-4 with TRBJ2-5; 15 bases map to TRBD2. The CDR3 has 18 residues. The germline V gene has CDR1 SGHNT and CDR2 YYREEE (reference sequence). With 0 bases clipped from V and 5 bases from J, the junction kept 8 bases outside the gene matches. The CDR3 coding sequence is TGTGCCAGCAGCTTGGGGACTAGCGGGAGGGCCGTGGGGGAGACCCAGTACTTC. Translating gives CASSLGTSGRAVGETQYF.

The J gene is TRBJ2-7, the V gene TRBV5-6; D may match TRBD1 or TRBD2 (5 bases each). The V and J ends lost 4 bases and 3 bases respectively, with 17 bases between them. The length of the CDR3 is 15 residues. Germline assignment: CDR1 SGHDT and CDR2 YYEEEE. The CDR3 sequence: CASSTPRWGNYEQYF. In DNA form, the CDR3 reads TGTGCCAGCAGCACTCCTAGGTGGGGGAACTACGAGCAGTACTTC.

V gene TRBV10-3 combines with J gene TRBJ2-1; TRBD1 might be the D (5 bases). This CDR3 comprises 15 residues. V was clipped by 2 bases and J by 7 bases, with 15 bases between them. Germline CDR1 and CDR2: ENHRY and SYGVKD. CDR3 sequence: CAISEGSVRGNEQFF. The CDR3 bases are TGTGCCATCAGTGAGGGGTCGGTAAGGGGAAATGAGCAGTTCTTC.

The rearrangement uses TRBV11-2 and TRBJ2-7, with a weak D call TRBD2 (6 bases). The CDR3 has 15 amino acids. The ends were cut back, 0 bases at V and 6 bases at J, with 15 bases in the middle. The germline CDR1 and CDR2 sequences are SGHAT and FQNNGV. The CDR3 DNA sequence: TGTGCCAGCAGCTTAGAGGGGGGACTTTTCCTCGAGCAGTACTTC. Translating it yields CASSLEGGLFLEQYF.

The CDR3 is CASTGKNIQYF. The CDR3 nucleotides are TGTGCCAGCACGGGCAAAAACATTCAGTACTTC. The rearrangement joins TRBV6-5 to TRBJ2-4; D gene ambiguous. The length of the CDR3 is 11 residues. V was clipped by 7 bases and J by 3 bases, with 4 bases between them. Germline-derived CDR1 and CDR2 are MNHEY and SVGAGI.

CDR3 coding DNA: TGTGCCAGCACCCGTTATAGTGGGAGGGCCGGCACAGATACGCAGTATTTT. This codes for CASTRYSGRAGTDTQYF. The chain employs TRBV5-4 and TRBJ2-3; 7 nucleotides agree with TRBD2. The V segment lost 6 bases and the J segment 1 base; nucleotides outside the gene matches: 14. CDR1 SGHNT and CDR2 YYREEE come from the germline V gene (reference sequence). The CDR3 totals 17 residues.